This entry lists 2 T cell receptor beta chains sequenced from one sample in a study of shared clonotypes between healthy human individuals. Cells designated naive CD8 were CD45RO-negative and were positively selected for CCR7, with terminally differentiated effector memory CD45RA+ cells excluded. Sequencing used immunoSEQ multiplex PCR; TCRdb keeps in-frame clones, though not all of them. This table holds about 2,100,000 clones, just over 90% found once. Input material: naive CD8+ T cells from PBMCs. Receptors were obtained from a man between 18 and 35 years old in good health. Some clones in this sample may be carry-over from other donors' samples.

This rearrangement joins TRBV13 to TRBJ2-5, with TRBD1 matching over 9 bases. The CDR3 covers 15 residues. V shed 5 bases, J shed 2 bases, and the junction held 6 bases outside the gene matches. Germline V gene data show CDR1 as PRHDT and CDR2 as FYEKMQ (reference sequence). CDR3 bases: TGTGCCAGCAGCGTACAGGGGGCGCGACAAGAGACCCAGTACTTC. Translating it yields CASSVQGARQETQYF.

The chain recombines TRBV27 with TRBJ2-5; 7 bases map to TRBD2. CDR3 size: 15 residues. Trimming cost V 3 bases and J 2 bases; bases outside gene matches: 6. Germline loops: CDR1 MNHEY, CDR2 SMNVEV (reference sequence). The CDR3 nucleotides are TGTGCCAGCAGTTTTCTAGCGGATAGTCAAGAGACCCAGTACTTC. It encodes CASSFLADSQETQYF.